Listed here are 26 T cell receptor beta chains from one sample, sequenced in a study of cytomegalovirus exposure and HLA in healthy donors. The PCR had 60 Vbeta and 13 Jbeta primers. The table came from immunoSEQ multiplex PCR; TCRdb's copy has only in-frame clones and leaves some out. The sample shows roughly 52,000 clones, 75% to 80% of them seen only once. Sequenced material: PBMCs. These TCRs come from a female donor in good health and CMV-seronegative.

J is TRBJ1-4 and V is TRBV19, with 10 bases aligning to TRBD1. The CDR3 totals 16 residues. With 5 bases clipped from V and 7 bases from J, the junction kept 10 bases outside the gene matches. The germline V gene encodes CDR1 LNHDA and CDR2 SQIVND (reference sequence). The CDR3: CASSYRDRGSGEKLFF. The CDR3 nucleotides read TGTGCCAGTAGTTACCGGGACAGGGGCTCAGGTGAAAAACTGTTTTTT.

The chain couples TRBV29-1 to TRBJ2-7; TRBD1 matches at 8 bases. The CDR3 has 11 amino acids. Losses at the gene ends were 3 bases for V and 6 bases for J; bases not matched to a gene: 1. Germline V gene data show CDR1 as SQVTM and CDR2 as ANQGSEA. The CDR3 loop is CSVDQGAEQYF. DNA of the CDR3: TGCAGCGTTGATCAGGGGGCCGAGCAGTACTTC.

This chain joins TRBV9 and TRBJ2-7; possible D gene TRBD2, 5 bases. In germline, CDR1 is SGDLS, CDR2 YYNGEE. This CDR3 region has 14 residues. The V end lost 0 bases, the J end lost 0 bases, and 7 bases lay between the germline ends. The CDR3 spells CASSVGRDSYEQYF. CDR3 bases: TGTGCCAGCAGCGTAGGCCGGGACTCCTACGAGCAGTACTTC.

The chain has TRBV7-2 and TRBJ2-3; the D gene is possibly TRBD2 (5 bases). This CDR3 region has 14 residues. CDR1 is SGHTA and CDR2 is FQGNSA in the germline V gene. Between the trimmed V and J ends, which lost 1 base and 1 base, there was a span of 6 bases. This chain's CDR3 is CASSLERGTDTQYF. In DNA form, the CDR3 reads TGTGCCAGCAGCTTAGAGAGGGGCACAGATACGCAGTATTTT.

CDR3 sequence (DNA): TGTGCCAGCAGCTTAGATCTGACAGGGGGCACAGATACGCAGTATTTT. This gives the protein CASSLDLTGGTDTQYF. The rearrangement uses TRBV7-9 and TRBJ2-3, with 8 bases that match TRBD1. Germline CDR1 reads SEHNR; CDR2 reads FQNEAQ (reference sequence). The CDR3 contains 16 residues. Trimming cost V 1 base and J 1 base; bases outside gene matches: 4.

In the case of this clone: Compared with germline, one end of the junction differs, possibly owing to a read error. The chain links TRBV7-9 to TRBJ1-2, with TRBD1 matching 8 bases. CDR1 and CDR2 (germline): SEHNR, FQNEAQ (reference sequence). The CDR3 spans 17 residues. DNA of the CDR3: TGTTCCAGCAGACCCCCACCCAGGGGGCCCTCATCTTATGGCTACACCTTC. It translates to CSSRPPPRGPSSYGYTF. Full variable domain (missing parts from reference TRBV7-9 and TRBJ1-2): DTGVSQNPRHKITKRGQNVTFRCDPISEHNRLYWYRQTLGQGPEFLTYFQNEAQLEKSRLLSDRFSAERPKGSFSTLEIQRTEQGDSAMYLCSSRPPPRGPSSYGYTFGSGTRLTVV.

J is TRBJ2-5 and V is TRBV19, with D tentatively TRBD1 (6 bases). The CDR3 spans 13 residues. Per germline, CDR1 LNHDA and CDR2 SQIVND (reference sequence). The V end was cut by 2 bases, the J end by 6 bases, with 10 bases between. The CDR3 is CASSITQGKTQYF. CDR3 bases: TGTGCCAGTAGTATAACACAGGGAAAGACCCAGTACTTC. The full variable domain, rest sourced from reference TRBV19 and TRBJ2-5, is DGGITQSPKYLFRKEGQNVTLSCEQNLNHDAMYWYRQDPGQGLRLIYYSQIVNDFQKGDIAEGYSVSREKKESFPLTVTSAQKNPTAFYLCASSITQGKTQYFGPGTRLLVL.

The CDR3 reads CASSLWTINYGYTF. The CDR3 DNA reads TGTGCCAGCAGCTTATGGACAATTAACTATGGCTACACCTTC. This chain uses TRBV5-4 with TRBJ1-2; tentatively, D is TRBD1 (5 bases). CDR1 and CDR2 from the germline V gene are SGHNT and YYREEE (reference sequence). The CDR3 runs 14 residues. V lost 2 bases and J lost 1, with 9 bases in between.

CDR3 residues: CASSSWTGGEQYF. The CDR3 nucleotides read TGTGCCAGCAGTTCCTGGACAGGGGGCGAGCAGTACTTC. This chain uses TRBV6-5 with TRBJ2-7; TRBD1 agrees at 10 bases. The J segment lost 6 bases and the V segment lost 4 bases, leaving 3 bases of the junction unmatched. This CDR3 spans 13 amino acids. Looked up from germline, CDR1 is MNHEY and CDR2 is SVGAGI.

This chain connects TRBV9 to TRBJ1-2; no definite D call. CDR1 SGDLS and CDR2 YYNGEE come from the germline V gene. The CDR3 extends over 11 amino acids. Trimming removed 3 bases at V and 10 bases at J, with 10 bases between. CDR3 nucleotides: TGTGCCAGCAGCGCGGAGTTGAACTACACCTTC. This encodes CASSAELNYTF.

The CDR3 reads CASSSPRQAHEQYF. In DNA form, the CDR3 reads TGTGCCAGCAGTTCACCCAGACAGGCTCACGAGCAGTACTTC. The V call is TRBV27, the J call TRBJ2-7; D is perhaps TRBD1 (6 bases). From germline, CDR1 is MNHEY and CDR2 SMNVEV (reference sequence). Trimming took 4 bases from V and 5 from J, leaving 15 bases between them. The CDR3 sequence is 14 residues long.

This clone was observed a single time. The rearrangement joins TRBV7-2 to TRBJ1-6; perhaps TRBD1 as D (6 bases). The CDR3 loop spans 14 amino acids. V lost 11 bases, J lost 7 bases, and 18 bases lay in between. CDR1 and CDR2 from the germline V gene are SGHTA and FQGNSA. The CDR3 sequence: CAGIPAGGNSPLHF. CDR3 nucleotide sequence: TGTGCCGGCATCCCCGCGGGGGGCAATTCACCCCTCCACTTT. Complete variable domain (other parts from reference TRBV7-2 and TRBJ1-6): GAGVSQSPSNKVTEKGKDVELRCDPISGHTALYWYRQSLGQGLEFLIYFQGNSAPDKSGLPSDRFSAERTGGSVSTLTIQRTQQEDSAVYLCAGIPAGGNSPLHFGNGTRLTVT.

V is TRBV30 and J is TRBJ2-5; the match to TRBD2 covers 7 bases. This CDR3 contains 15 residues. Per the germline V gene, CDR1 is GTSNPN and CDR2 is SVGIG (reference sequence). Trimming cost V 0 bases and J 1 base; bases outside gene matches: 5. The chain's CDR3 is CAWSVGGGSQETQYF. CDR3 nucleotide sequence: TGTGCCTGGAGTGTAGGCGGGGGTTCCCAAGAGACCCAGTACTTC.

This rearrangement joins TRBV5-1 to TRBJ2-7; 9 nucleotides line up with TRBD1. Germline V CDR1 and CDR2: SGHRS, YFSETQ. The J segment lost 3 bases and the V segment lost 4 bases, leaving 8 bases of the junction unmatched. The length of the CDR3 is 15 residues. CDR3 protein: CASSLTGGDLYEQYF. The CDR3 nucleotides read TGCGCCAGCAGCCTTACAGGGGGCGATCTCTACGAGCAGTACTTC. Drawing the rest from reference TRBV5-1 and TRBJ2-7, the complete variable domain is KAGVTQTPRYLIKTRGQQVTLSCSPISGHRSVSWYQQTPGQGLQFLFEYFSETQRNKGNFPGRFSGRQFSNSRSEMNVSTLELGDSALYLCASSLTGGDLYEQYFGPGTRLTVT.

V is TRBV6-1 and J is TRBJ2-7; no firm D call. CDR1 is MNHNS and CDR2 is SASEGT in the germline V gene. V dropped 1 base and J dropped 3 bases, with 7 bases sitting between them. There are 13 residues in the CDR3. CDR3 DNA: TGTGCCAGCAGTGAAGACCGAGGCTACGAGCAGTACTTC. Residues: CASSEDRGYEQYF.

This chain uses TRBV11-3 with TRBJ2-1; 9 bases align to TRBD2. V was clipped by 5 bases and J by 11 bases; unmatched bases: 13. Germline CDR1 reads SGHNT; CDR2 reads YENEEA. The CDR3 contains 15 residues. The CDR3 loop is CASSPESGGGGKQFF. CDR3 coding DNA: TGTGCCAGCAGCCCGGAGAGCGGCGGGGGGGGTAAGCAGTTCTTC.

This rearrangement joins TRBV10-2 to TRBJ2-5; 13 bases match TRBD2. Germline assignment: CDR1 WSHSY and CDR2 SAAADI. Unmatched junction bases numbered 5, after V lost 5 bases and J lost 2 bases. The CDR3 consists of 16 residues. The CDR3 DNA is TGCGCCAGCAGTCAGGGACTAGCGGGACAACAAGAGACCCAGTACTTC. Its translation: CASSQGLAGQQETQYF.

The J gene is TRBJ2-1, the V gene TRBV6-6; a weak D match, TRBD2 (6 bases). The germline V gene has CDR1 MNHNY and CDR2 SVGAGI (reference sequence). The CDR3 is 16 residues long. V gave up 6 bases and J gave up 6 bases, with 21 bases separating them. The CDR3 region is CASRLSGQVGGNEQFF. In nucleotides, the CDR3 is TGTGCCAGCAGGCTATCGGGTCAGGTGGGAGGCAATGAGCAGTTCTTC.

This chain joins TRBV5-6 and TRBJ1-6, with D maybe TRBD1 (6 bases). CDR3 size: 14 residues. The germline CDR1 and CDR2 sequences are SGHDT and YYEEEE. Trimming stripped 4 bases from V and 15 bases from J, with 20 bases between. CDR3 DNA: TGTGCCAGCAGCGGTGCCGGGACACCATCCTACCTCCACTTT. This sequence encodes CASSGAGTPSYLHF.

This chain uses TRBV4-3 with TRBJ2-2, with D uncertain. There are 19 residues in the CDR3. V dropped 4 bases and J dropped 0 bases, with 21 bases sitting between them. CDR1 is LGHNA, CDR2 YSLEER, per germline. This CDR3 reads CASSPQGGHLAANTGELFF. CDR3 coding DNA: TGCGCCAGCAGCCCCCAAGGCGGCCATTTAGCCGCGAACACCGGGGAGCTGTTTTTT.

V gene TRBV2 combines with J gene TRBJ1-2, with TRBD1 matching 7 bases. This CDR3 is built from 13 residues. Trimming removed 4 bases from V and 5 bases from J; junction bases left unmatched: 4. Germline assignment: CDR1 SNHLY and CDR2 FYNNEI. CDR3 protein: CASSVTGQYGYTF. CDR3 nucleotide sequence: TGTGCCAGCAGTGTGACAGGGCAATATGGCTACACCTTC.

The chain has TRBV5-1 and TRBJ2-5, with 7 bases aligning to TRBD2. In germline, CDR1 is SGHRS, CDR2 YFSETQ. V was clipped by 3 bases and J by 5 bases; unmatched bases: 7. This CDR3 has 14 residues. DNA for the CDR3: TGCGCCAGCAGCTCCAGAGCGGGGTCGGAGACCCAGTACTTC. Translated: CASSSRAGSETQYF.

This clone was counted a few times. J is TRBJ1-1 and V is TRBV6-5; 10 bases align to TRBD1. Germline V gene lookup returns CDR1 MNHEY and CDR2 SVGAGI. This CDR3 has 16 amino acids. V trimming: 2 bases; J trimming: 4 bases; junction bases outside the gene matches: 7. This chain's CDR3 is CASSYRTGGKGTEAFF. CDR3 nucleotides: TGTGCCAGCAGTTACCGGACAGGGGGAAAGGGCACTGAAGCTTTCTTT.

The rearrangement joins TRBV5-5 to TRBJ1-2; 10 bases agree with TRBD1. The CDR3 spans 14 residues. The germline gives CDR1 SGHKS, CDR2 YYEKEE (reference sequence). Germline trimming cut 4 bases from V and 5 bases from J; bases unmatched to any gene: 5. Written as DNA, the CDR3 is TGTGCCAGCAGCCTCGGACAGGGGGTTTATGGCTACACCTTC. Its translation: CASSLGQGVYGYTF.

The chain employs TRBV29-1 and TRBJ1-5; a possible D gene is TRBD1 (5 bases). CDR1 is SQVTM and CDR2 is ANQGSEA in the germline V gene. The CDR3 spans 13 residues. Trimming left V 4 bases short and J 7 bases short, with 14 bases between. Written as DNA, the CDR3 is TGCAGCGTTGTCCAGGGAAGGGGACAGCCCCAGCATTTT. Protein product: CSVVQGRGQPQHF.

V and J are TRBV15 and TRBJ2-7, with D unresolved. Trimming stripped 0 bases from V and 9 bases from J, with 18 bases between. This CDR3 region has 15 residues. Germline CDR1 is LNHNV and CDR2 is YYDKDF (reference sequence). CDR3 protein: CATSRDLVEAGGQYF. The CDR3, as DNA: TGTGCCACCAGCAGAGATCTTGTAGAGGCTGGCGGGCAGTACTTC.